The 4 T cell receptor beta chains below come from one sample, sequenced in a study of CD8+ T cells in alopecia areata (dated 2018 in TCRdb). To prepare the library, the immunoSEQ multiplex PCR assay was applied. To provide template for TCR sequencing, every sample had RNA extracted and reverse transcribed into cDNA. This is the immuneACCESS table as TCRdb keeps it, with only in-frame sequences that have V and J called. A part of the clones is gone; compared with another copy, unresolved V genes explain less than half, and the rest is unexplained. Recorded for this sample are 150,000 to 200,000 clones; 67% of them occurred a single time. Jointly, the top ten make up approximately 10% of the sample. The time point label on this specimen signifies: baseline before oral tofacitinib. The sequences come from CD8+ T cells sorted from blood, collected at week 0. The receptors come from a human donor with alopecia areata.

The chain couples TRBV13 to TRBJ2-7; D ambiguous. The ends were cut back, 6 bases at V and 3 bases at J, with 21 bases in the middle. Looked up from germline, CDR1 is PRHDT and CDR2 is FYEKMQ (reference sequence). The CDR3 spans 16 residues. CDR3 nucleotide sequence: TGTGCCAGCAGTTCGGTGACGGAGCTGAAATACTACGAGCAGTACTTC. It encodes CASSSVTELKYYEQYF. The full variable domain, completed using reference TRBV13 and TRBJ2-7, is AAGVIQSPRHLIKEKRETATLKCYPIPRHDTVYWYQQGPGQDPQFLISFYEKMQSDKGSIPDRFSAQQFSDYHSELNMSSLELGDSALYFCASSSVTELKYYEQYFGPGTRLTVT.

This clone has just a few counts. The V gene is TRBV7-8, the J gene TRBJ1-2; D uncertain. Deletions cut 0 bases from V and 3 bases from J, with 11 bases between. This CDR3 has 15 residues. The V gene's germline CDR1 is SGHVS and CDR2 FQNEAQ. The CDR3 DNA reads TGTGCCAGCAGCTTAGCGCTGACCGTACACTATGGCTACACCTTC. This encodes CASSLALTVHYGYTF.

This chain connects TRBV19 to TRBJ1-5; no definite D call. Germline V gene sequence: CDR1 LNHDA, CDR2 SQIVND (reference sequence). CDR3 length equals 15 residues. V was clipped by 5 bases and J by 0 bases, with 11 bases between them. This chain's CDR3 is CASSRAEYSNQPQHF. The CDR3 DNA reads as TGTGCCAGTAGTCGCGCAGAGTATAGCAATCAGCCCCAGCATTTT.

The chain joins TRBV11-3 to TRBJ2-5; no reliable D call. The germline V gene has CDR1 SGHNT and CDR2 YENEEA. Trimming stripped 5 bases from V and 2 bases from J, with 15 bases between. The CDR3 length is 15 residues. The CDR3: CASSTAQQDQETQYF. The CDR3 nucleotides read TGTGCCAGCAGCACCGCGCAGCAGGATCAAGAGACCCAGTACTTC.